This T cell receptor beta chain was identified during a study of T-cell reconstitution after alpha-beta-depleted transplantation in children (dated by TCRdb to the mid-2010s). Notes on the research overall: Using TCR repertoire profiling, the study followed T-cell immune reconstitution in a quantitative way in children after TCRalphabeta/CD19-depleted allogeneic hematopoietic cell transplantation.

A few counts support this clonotype. Its antigen has not been determined. Base qualities are not at hand, and no much larger clone is one base apart. Results the study describes overall, beyond this receptor: About two months after transplant, the apparently early recovery of alphabetaT-cell counts reportedly depended on just several hundred clones that had expanded rapidly and came from non-depleted graft cells. Over subsequent months, a decline in hyperexpanded clone frequencies was noted, and after one year, T-cell counts and TCRbeta diversity were mostly ascribed to newly produced T cells. The high TCRbeta diversity at day 60 in some patients was ascribed to recipient T cells and intrathymic progenitors that had survived conditioning.

V and J are truncated by 7 bases and 2 bases respectively, leaving an intervening sequence of 15 bases. Including the terminal cysteine and phenylalanine, the CDR3 comprises 14 residues. Solely the CDR3 DNA is kept, with 42 bases framed from the first base. Via the germline V gene (reference sequence), CDR1 is MNHEY and CDR2 SMNVEV. What this sample's treatment or condition label stands for: allogeneic hematopoietic cell transplantation with graft depleted of TCRalphabeta T cells and CD19 B cells. Transplant recipients were children who received TCRalphabeta/CD19-depleted allogeneic hematopoietic cell grafts. Library construction relied on PCR. Instrument used: Illumina HiSeq 2500. To normalize quantification of the TCRbeta repertoire, the TCR libraries were built with molecular barcoding that relied on unique molecular identifiers. TCRdb handled the public reads itself, with Q25 trimming in fastp and clone calling in MiXCR, and kept productive beta chains. Each CDR3 protein appears once, grouped with its most common genes and DNA. The sample has a few hundred thousand distinct CDR3 sequences on record, approximately 13% of them singletons. The ten top clones hold over 2% of the sample.

The chain is encoded by TRBV27 joined to TRBJ2-7; no D gene can be assigned with confidence. This TCR came from a male patient younger than 18 who had a stem cell transplant for acute myeloid leukemia, so the T cells may come from the graft donor. Sample: PBMCs, mostly from graft donor cells, taken 360 days after TCRalphabeta/CD19-depleted stem cell transplant. Here is the DNA: TGTGCCAGCACCACTTACGGACGGCCCTACGAGCAGTACTTC. This encodes CASTTYGRPYEQYF.